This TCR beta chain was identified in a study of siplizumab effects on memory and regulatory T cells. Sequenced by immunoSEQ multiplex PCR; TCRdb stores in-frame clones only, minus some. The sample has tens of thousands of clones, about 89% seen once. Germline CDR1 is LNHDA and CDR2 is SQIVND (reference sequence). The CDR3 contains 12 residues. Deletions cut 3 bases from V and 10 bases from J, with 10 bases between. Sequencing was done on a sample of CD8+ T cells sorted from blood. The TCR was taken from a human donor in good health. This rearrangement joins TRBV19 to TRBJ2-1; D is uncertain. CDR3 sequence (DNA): TGTGCCAGTAGTATTGGGGTACGGGAGCAGTTCTTC. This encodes CASSIGVREQFF.